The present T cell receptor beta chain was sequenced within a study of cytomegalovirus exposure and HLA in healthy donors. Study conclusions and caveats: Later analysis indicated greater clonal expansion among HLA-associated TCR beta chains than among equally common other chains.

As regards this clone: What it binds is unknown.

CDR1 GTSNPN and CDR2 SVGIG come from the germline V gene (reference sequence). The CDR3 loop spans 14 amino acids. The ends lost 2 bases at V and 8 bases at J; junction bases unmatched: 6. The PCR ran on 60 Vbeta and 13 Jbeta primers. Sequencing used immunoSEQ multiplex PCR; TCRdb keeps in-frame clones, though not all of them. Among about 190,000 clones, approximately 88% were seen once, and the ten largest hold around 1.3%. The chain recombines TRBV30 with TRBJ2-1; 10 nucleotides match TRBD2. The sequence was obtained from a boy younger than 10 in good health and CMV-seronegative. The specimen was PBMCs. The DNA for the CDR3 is TGTGCCTGGAGTCTCCTAGCGGGAGTATATGAGCAGTTCTTC. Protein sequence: CAWSLLAGVYEQFF.